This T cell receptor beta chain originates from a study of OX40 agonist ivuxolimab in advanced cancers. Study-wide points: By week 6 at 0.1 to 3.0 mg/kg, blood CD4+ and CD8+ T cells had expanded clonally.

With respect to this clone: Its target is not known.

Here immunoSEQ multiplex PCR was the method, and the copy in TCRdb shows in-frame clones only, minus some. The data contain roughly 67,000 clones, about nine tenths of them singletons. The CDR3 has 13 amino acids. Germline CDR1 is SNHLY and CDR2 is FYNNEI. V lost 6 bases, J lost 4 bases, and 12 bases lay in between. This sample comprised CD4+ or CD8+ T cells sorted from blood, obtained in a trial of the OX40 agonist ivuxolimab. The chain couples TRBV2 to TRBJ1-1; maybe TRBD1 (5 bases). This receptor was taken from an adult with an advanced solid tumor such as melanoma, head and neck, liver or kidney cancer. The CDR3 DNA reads TGTGCCAGCAGCCCGTCGGGGGGCACTGAAGCTTTCTTT. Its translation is CASSPSGGTEAFF. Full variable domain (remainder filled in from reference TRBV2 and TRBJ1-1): EPEVTQTPSHQVTQMGQEVILRCVPISNHLYFYWYRQILGQKVEFLVSFYNNEISEKSEIFDDQFSVERPDGSNFTLKIRSTKLEDSAMYFCASSPSGGTEAFFGQGTRLTVV.